Sequencing of this T cell receptor (beta chain) was carried out in a study of blood T cells in healthy people across ages. Study-wide findings and caveats: Greater diversity and more naive CD4+ cells were seen in long-lived donors than in aged donors. PBMCs that were unsorted prevented a conclusive naive versus antigen-experienced comparison.

Each sample used at least 6 million PBMCs. V dropped 2 bases and J dropped 0 bases, with 11 bases sitting between them. Germline lookup yields CDR1 KGHSH and CDR2 LQKENI. The CDR3 is 16 amino acids. In regard to this clonotype: Its antigen is not identified. A read error may be the cause here, since a much bigger clone is one base away.

PCR was performed a second time for 7 to 11 cycles using a sample-barcoded 5' primer and a J-beta primer mix. TCRdb re-called the 5' RACE reads through MiXCR, storing one row per CDR3 protein. This table holds just under 900,000 distinct CDR3 sequences, about 30% found once. The chain uses TRBV18 and TRBJ2-1; D is perhaps TRBD1 (5 bases). Input material: blood. This receptor was taken from an elderly woman in good health. This CDR3 is CASSPSGHSSYNEQFF. The DNA for the CDR3 is TGTGCCAGCTCACCATCTGGACACAGCTCCTACAATGAGCAGTTCTTC.